This T cell receptor (beta chain) is drawn from a study of blood T cell repertoires in COVID-19. Whole-study context: Acute and convalescent COVID-19 samples came from the United States, Italy and Spain. PBMCs, B-cell-depleted T cells, or T cells provided the cDNA or gDNA that made up the material.

This clone was seen more than once but under ten times. Sequencing used immunoSEQ multiplex PCR; TCRdb keeps in-frame clones, though not all of them. Of 88,000 or so clones listed, 79% are singletons. CDR3 length: 13 amino acids. The germline gives CDR1 SEHNR, CDR2 FQNEAQ (reference sequence). V was cut by 3 bases and J by 0 bases, with 5 bases left in between. The sequenced sample was peripheral blood. This chain connects TRBV7-9 to TRBJ1-1; D is undetermined. This sequence originates from a human donor in a cohort sampled during active COVID-19. CDR3 coding DNA: TGTGCCAGCAGCTTGACACTGAACACTGAAGCTTTCTTT. Translating gives CASSLTLNTEAFF.